This T cell receptor beta chain was observed in a study of OX40 agonist ivuxolimab in advanced cancers. Study-level background: Head and neck, renal cell, melanoma or hepatocellular carcinoma were the cancers that dose-escalation patients had.

The repertoire was sequenced with immunoSEQ multiplex PCR; TCRdb's copy has only in-frame clones and lacks some. This sample carries 50,000 to 70,000 clones, approximately 90% of them seen once, and the ten largest clones take almost 0.45%. The trim removed 4 bases at V and 5 bases at J, leaving 6 bases unmatched. The CDR3 runs to 14 residues. Germline CDR1 is SGDLS and CDR2 is YYNGEE. The chain joins TRBV9 to TRBJ1-5; 7 bases line up with TRBD1. The sequence was collected from an adult with an advanced solid tumor such as melanoma, head and neck, liver or kidney cancer. The sequences come from CD4+ or CD8+ T cells sorted from blood, collected in a trial of the OX40 agonist ivuxolimab. The CDR3 spells CASSPGGGDQPQHF. In DNA form, the CDR3 reads TGTGCCAGCAGCCCAGGAGGGGGCGATCAGCCCCAGCATTTT.